This TCR beta chain was identified during a study of read filtering for tumor transcriptome and immune sequencing. CDR1 and CDR2 from the germline V gene are SNHLY and FYNNEI. CDR3 length equals 13 residues. A word on this clonotype: At one boundary the junction diverges from the germline segment, which might be a read error.

From around 440 ng of RNA, a library with molecular barcoded alpha/delta and beta/gamma adaptors was made. TCRdb analysed the reads with MiXCR anew, one entry per CDR3 protein. The table has approximately 43,000 distinct CDR3 sequences, roughly 13% seen once; the top ten hold approximately 31%. The V and J genes are TRBV2 and TRBJ1-5; D gene uncertain. The TCR originated in a donor older than 35 with multiple myeloma. Sequenced sample: a population of CD138-negative cells sorted from bone marrow. CDR3 in DNA: TGTGCCAGCAGTGAAGCTTCGGCAGCGGCTTCCCTATTT. Protein sequence: CASSEASAAASLF.